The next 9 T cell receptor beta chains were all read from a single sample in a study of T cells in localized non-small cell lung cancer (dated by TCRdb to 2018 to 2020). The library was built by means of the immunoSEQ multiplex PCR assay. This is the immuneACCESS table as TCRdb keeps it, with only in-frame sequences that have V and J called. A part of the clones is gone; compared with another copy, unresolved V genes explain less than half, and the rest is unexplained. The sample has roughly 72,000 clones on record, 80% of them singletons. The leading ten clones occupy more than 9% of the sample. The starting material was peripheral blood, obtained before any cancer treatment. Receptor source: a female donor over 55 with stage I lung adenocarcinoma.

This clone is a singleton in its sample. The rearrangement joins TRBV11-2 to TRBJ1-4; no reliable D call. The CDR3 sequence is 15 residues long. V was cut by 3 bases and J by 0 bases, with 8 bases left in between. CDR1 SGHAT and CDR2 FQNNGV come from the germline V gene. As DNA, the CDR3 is TGTGCCAGCAGCTTGGCTGGCGCAACTAATGAAAAACTGTTTTTT. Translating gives CASSLAGATNEKLFF.

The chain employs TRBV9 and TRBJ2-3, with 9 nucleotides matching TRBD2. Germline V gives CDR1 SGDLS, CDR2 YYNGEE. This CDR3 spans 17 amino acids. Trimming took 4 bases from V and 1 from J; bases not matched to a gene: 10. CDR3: CASSTPIAGAGTDTQYF. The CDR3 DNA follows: TGTGCCAGCAGCACTCCCATAGCGGGAGCCGGCACAGATACGCAGTATTTT. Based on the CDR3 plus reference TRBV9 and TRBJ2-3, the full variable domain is DSGVTQTPKHLITATGQRVTLRCSPRSGDLSVYWYQQSLDQGLQFLIQYYNGEERAKGNILERFSAQQFPDLHSELNLSSLELGDSALYFCASSTPIAGAGTDTQYFGPGTRLTVL.

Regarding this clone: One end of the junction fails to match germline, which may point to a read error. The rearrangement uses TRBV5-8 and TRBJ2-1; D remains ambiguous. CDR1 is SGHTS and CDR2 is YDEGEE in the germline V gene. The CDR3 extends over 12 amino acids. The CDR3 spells CASSLVPREEFF. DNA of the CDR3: TGTGCCAGCAGCTTGGTTCCGCGTGAGGAGTTCTTC.

The CDR3 bases are TGCGCCAGCAGCCAAGAGCCAGCGAGCTCCTACGAGCAGTACTTC. Its translation is CASSQEPASSYEQYF. The V gene is TRBV4-3, the J gene TRBJ2-7; D uncertain. This CDR3 has 15 amino acids. The ends were cut back, 0 bases at V and 0 bases at J, with 9 bases in the middle. The germline V gene encodes CDR1 LGHNA and CDR2 YSLEER.

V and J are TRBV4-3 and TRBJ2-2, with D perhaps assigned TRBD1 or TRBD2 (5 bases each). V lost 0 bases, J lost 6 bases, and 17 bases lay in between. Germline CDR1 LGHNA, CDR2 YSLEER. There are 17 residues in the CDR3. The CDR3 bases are TGCGCCAGCAGCCAAGATTCCGGGACGCTGGTCGCCGGGGAGCTGTTTTTT. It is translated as CASSQDSGTLVAGELFF.

Here the CDR3 DNA reads TGTGCCAGCATCCCGGTTCCTGAAGCTTTCTTT. Translating it yields CASIPVPEAFF. The genes are TRBV6-5 and TRBJ1-1, with D uncertain. The germline V gene encodes CDR1 MNHEY and CDR2 SVGAGI. This CDR3 has 11 residues. V lost 7 bases to trimming and J lost 6 bases, with 9 bases between them.

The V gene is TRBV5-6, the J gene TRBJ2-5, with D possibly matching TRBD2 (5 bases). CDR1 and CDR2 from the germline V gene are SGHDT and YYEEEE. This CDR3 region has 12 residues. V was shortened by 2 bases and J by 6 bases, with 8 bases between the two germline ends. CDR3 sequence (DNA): TGTGCCAGCAGCTTCCCGGGGAAGACCCAGTACTTC. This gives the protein CASSFPGKTQYF.

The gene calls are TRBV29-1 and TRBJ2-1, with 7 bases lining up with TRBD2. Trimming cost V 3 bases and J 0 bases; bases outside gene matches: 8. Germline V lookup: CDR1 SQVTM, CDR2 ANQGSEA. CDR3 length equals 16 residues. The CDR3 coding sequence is TGCAGCGTTGACAGCCGGCGGGGGAGCTCCTACAATGAGCAGTTCTTC. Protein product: CSVDSRRGSSYNEQFF.

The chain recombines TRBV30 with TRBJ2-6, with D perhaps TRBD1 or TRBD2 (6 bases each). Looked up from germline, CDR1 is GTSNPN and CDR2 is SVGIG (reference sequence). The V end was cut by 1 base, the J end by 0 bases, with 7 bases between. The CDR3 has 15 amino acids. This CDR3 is CAWSEGGSGANVLTF. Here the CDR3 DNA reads TGTGCCTGGAGTGAGGGGGGCTCTGGGGCCAACGTCCTGACTTTC.